This T cell receptor (beta chain) originates from a study of shared clonotypes between healthy human individuals. Study observations and caveats: All-four-donor shared clonotypes had higher generation probabilities than non-shared clonotypes did. How much donors shared clonotypes was expected to be affected by sequencing depth.

In the case of this clone: The antigen is undetermined.

Germline V lookup: CDR1 SGDLS, CDR2 YYNGEE. Trimming removed 5 bases from V and 7 bases from J, with 16 bases in between. This CDR3 has 13 amino acids. Sorted-subset replicate PCR reactions contained roughly 200 ng DNA, corresponding to some 29,000 T cell genomes. TCRdb's copy holds only in-frame clones and misses some; the assay was immunoSEQ multiplex PCR. The profile shows 2 million to 2.5 million clones, 85% to 95% of them singletons. The sample taken for sequencing was naive CD4+ T cells from PBMCs. The sample's subset: CD45RA+ positively selected. This TCR was sampled from a man aged 18 to 30 in good health. Some clones in this sample may be carry-over from other donors' samples. The chain carries TRBV9 and TRBJ2-7; the D gene is possibly TRBD2 (6 bases). The CDR3 loop reads CASSSRGLGEQYF. The CDR3 DNA reads TGTGCCAGCAGTTCGCGGGGATTGGGGGAGCAGTACTTC.